One and the same sample provided the 15 T cell receptor beta chains below, sequenced in a study of blood T cells in healthy people across ages (dated by TCRdb to between 2014 and 2017). Libraries came from 5' RACE. Sequencing took place on an Illumina HiSeq 2500. A second PCR of roughly 7 to 12 cycles was performed with a sample-barcoded 5' primer and a J-beta primer mix. TCRdb's own reprocessing of the public reads used fastp at Q25 and MiXCR and kept productive beta chains. Each CDR3 protein appears once, grouped with its most common genes and DNA. The sample table lists about 1 million distinct CDR3 sequences, around 43% of them with a count of one. The ten largest clones take up about 20% of the sample. Source material: blood. The receptors come from a woman aged 60-70 years in good health.

J is TRBJ1-6 and V is TRBV20-1, with 7 positions matching TRBD1. Losses at the gene ends were 4 bases for V and 7 bases for J; bases not matched to a gene: 13. The CDR3 length is 16 residues. Germline CDR1 is DFQATT and CDR2 is SNEGSKA (reference sequence). CDR3 coding DNA: TGCAGTGCTAACTCGATCTCCGGGACAGCAAATTCACCCCTCCACTTT. It is translated as CSANSISGTANSPLHF.

This clonotype was seen more than once but under ten times. The gene calls are TRBV5-1 and TRBJ2-1, with D unresolved. Germline CDR1 is SGHRS and CDR2 is YFSETQ. The CDR3 runs 15 residues. Trimming took 0 bases from V and 0 from J, leaving 7 bases between them. The chain's CDR3 is CASSLETGSYNEQFF. The CDR3 coding sequence is TGCGCCAGCAGCTTGGAGACGGGCTCCTACAATGAGCAGTTCTTC. The variable domain in full, completed from reference TRBV5-1 and TRBJ2-1, reads KAGVTQTPRYLIKTRGQQVTLSCSPISGHRSVSWYQQTPGQGLQFLFEYFSETQRNKGNFPGRFSGRQFSNSRSEMNVSTLELGDSALYLCASSLETGSYNEQFFGPGTRLTVL.

The V and J genes are TRBV20-1 and TRBJ2-1; possibly TRBD2 for D (6 bases). Trimming removed 8 bases from V and 2 bases from J, with 19 bases in between. This CDR3 contains 15 residues. The V gene's germline CDR1 is DFQATT and CDR2 SNEGSKA (reference sequence). In DNA, the CDR3 is TGCAGTCTCCCGGGGCGGGGACTCCCCTACAATGAGCAGTTCTTC. Encoded protein: CSLPGRGLPYNEQFF.

In the case of this clonotype: A single base separates this from a much larger clone, so it may be a read error. The chain employs TRBV20-1 and TRBJ2-1; D not certain. The CDR3 contains 11 residues. CDR1 is DFQATT and CDR2 is SNEGSKA in the germline V gene (reference sequence). DNA of the CDR3: TGCGGTGTACGAAATTACAATGAGCAGTTCTTC. As protein: CGVRNYNEQFF.

This clonotype has more than one count but fewer than ten. The CDR3 DNA is TGCAGCGCCCGCTGGTTGGATCACATTGTGGATACGCAGTATTTT. Protein: CSARWLDHIVDTQYF. V usage is TRBV29-1 and J usage is TRBJ2-3; D gene ambiguous. The CDR3 is 15 amino acids. Per germline, CDR1 SQVTM and CDR2 ANQGSEA. V was shortened by 7 bases and J by 6 bases, with 23 bases between the two germline ends.

The chain links TRBV5-8 to TRBJ2-3, with 7 nucleotides matching TRBD2. J gave up 3 bases and V 4 bases, and 8 bases lay outside the gene matches. This CDR3 spans 15 amino acids. Germline CDR1 SGHTS, CDR2 YDEGEE. The CDR3 reads CASSRGVADTDTQYF. The CDR3 DNA sequence: TGTGCCAGCAGCCGGGGGGTGGCGGATACAGATACGCAGTATTTT.

The chain uses TRBV3-1 and TRBJ2-1, with D perhaps TRBD1 (5 bases). Germline CDR1 and CDR2: LGHDT and YNNKEL (reference sequence). V shed 5 bases and J shed 4 bases, with 18 bases lying between them. The CDR3 contains 16 residues. The chain's CDR3 is CASSATYRFPYNEQFF. DNA for the CDR3: TGTGCCAGCAGCGCTACTTACAGGTTCCCATACAATGAGCAGTTCTTC.

This clonotype was seen only a few times. This chain links TRBV5-1 with TRBJ2-5, with D maybe TRBD2 (5 bases). From germline, CDR1 is SGHRS and CDR2 YFSETQ. This CDR3 spans 14 amino acids. Between the trimmed V and J ends, which lost 0 bases and 5 bases, there was a span of 11 bases. CDR3 nucleotide sequence: TGCGCCAGCAGCTTGGAGGGCCGGAGGGAGACCCAGTACTTC. As protein: CASSLEGRRETQYF.

A single count supports this clonotype. The chain combines TRBV20-1 with TRBJ2-7; D is ambiguous. V was shortened by 0 bases and J by 6 bases, with 18 bases between the two germline ends. Germline V gene lookup returns CDR1 DFQATT and CDR2 SNEGSKA (reference sequence). CDR3 length: 15 residues. The CDR3 spells CSARDPVGAVGEQYF. The CDR3 nucleotides read TGCAGTGCTAGAGATCCAGTAGGTGCCGTTGGCGAGCAGTACTTC.

This clonotype was counted at least ten times. The chain combines TRBV6-5 with TRBJ2-7; TRBD2 is a possible D gene (6 bases). V dropped 0 bases and J dropped 6 bases, with 6 bases sitting between them. Germline CDR1 and CDR2: MNHEY and SVGAGI. This CDR3 comprises 12 residues. CDR3 DNA sequence: TGTGCCAGCAGTTACTCGGGAGGCGAGCAGTACTTC. It is translated as CASSYSGGEQYF.

The J gene is TRBJ2-5, the V gene TRBV5-6; D is undetermined. The J call may be faulty, since TRBJ2-7 better matches the DNA end. Germline V gene data show CDR1 as SGHDT and CDR2 as YYEEEE. The CDR3 has 14 residues. The CDR3 region has the DNA TGTGCCAGCAGCTCGATCTCGGCAGTCGACGAGCAGTACTTC. Amino acids: CASSSISAVDEQYF.

The rearrangement joins TRBV10-3 to TRBJ2-7, with a possible D match to TRBD1 (6 bases). Germline V gene lookup returns CDR1 ENHRY and CDR2 SYGVKD. The CDR3 runs 13 residues. Trimming took off 4 bases at V and 1 base at J, with 8 bases between the two ends. In nucleotides, the CDR3 is TGTGCCATCAGTGGACAGGAATCCTACGAGCAGTACTTC. As protein: CAISGQESYEQYF.

The chain has TRBV11-1 and TRBJ2-7, with D perhaps given as TRBD1 or TRBD2 (5 bases each). CDR1 is SGHAT, CDR2 FQDESV, per germline (reference sequence). The CDR3 length is 15 residues. The germline V and J ends were trimmed by 2 bases and 5 bases, with 16 bases remaining between them. The CDR3 is CASSLWGRKTDEQYF. The CDR3, as DNA: TGTGCCAGCAGCTTATGGGGACGCAAGACCGACGAGCAGTACTTC.

As regards this clonotype: One end of the junction does not line up with germline, which may come from a read error. The chain is built from TRBV20-1 and TRBJ2-5, with a possible D match to TRBD1 (6 bases). Looked up from germline, CDR1 is DFQATT and CDR2 is SNEGSKA (reference sequence). The CDR3 length is 17 residues. The CDR3 DNA is TGCGGTGCTAGAGATCTTTTGGGTAAAGGGGGCCAAGAGACCCAGTACTTC. It is translated as CGARDLLGKGGQETQYF.

The J gene is TRBJ2-7, the V gene TRBV7-9, with 7 bases identical to TRBD1. Unmatched junction bases numbered 7, after V lost 6 bases and J lost 2 bases. Per the germline V gene, CDR1 is SEHNR and CDR2 is FQNEAQ (reference sequence). CDR3 size: 14 residues. CDR3 protein: CASSSGGWAYEQYF. For the CDR3, the DNA is TGTGCCAGCAGTTCAGGGGGTTGGGCCTACGAGCAGTACTTC.